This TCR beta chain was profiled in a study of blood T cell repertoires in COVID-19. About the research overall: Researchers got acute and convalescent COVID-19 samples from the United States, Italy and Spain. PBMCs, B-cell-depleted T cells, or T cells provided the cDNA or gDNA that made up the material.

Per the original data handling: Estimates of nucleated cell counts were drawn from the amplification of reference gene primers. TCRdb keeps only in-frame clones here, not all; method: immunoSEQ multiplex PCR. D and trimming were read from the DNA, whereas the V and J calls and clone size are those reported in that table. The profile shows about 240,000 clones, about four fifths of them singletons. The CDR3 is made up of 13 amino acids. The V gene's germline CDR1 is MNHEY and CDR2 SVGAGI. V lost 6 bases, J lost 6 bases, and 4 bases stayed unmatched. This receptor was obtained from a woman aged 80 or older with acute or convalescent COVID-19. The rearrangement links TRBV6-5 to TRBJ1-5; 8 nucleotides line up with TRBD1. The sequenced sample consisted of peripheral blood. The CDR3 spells CASSRTGSQPQHF. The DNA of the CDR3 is TGTGCCAGCAGCCGGACAGGGTCTCAGCCCCAGCATTTT.